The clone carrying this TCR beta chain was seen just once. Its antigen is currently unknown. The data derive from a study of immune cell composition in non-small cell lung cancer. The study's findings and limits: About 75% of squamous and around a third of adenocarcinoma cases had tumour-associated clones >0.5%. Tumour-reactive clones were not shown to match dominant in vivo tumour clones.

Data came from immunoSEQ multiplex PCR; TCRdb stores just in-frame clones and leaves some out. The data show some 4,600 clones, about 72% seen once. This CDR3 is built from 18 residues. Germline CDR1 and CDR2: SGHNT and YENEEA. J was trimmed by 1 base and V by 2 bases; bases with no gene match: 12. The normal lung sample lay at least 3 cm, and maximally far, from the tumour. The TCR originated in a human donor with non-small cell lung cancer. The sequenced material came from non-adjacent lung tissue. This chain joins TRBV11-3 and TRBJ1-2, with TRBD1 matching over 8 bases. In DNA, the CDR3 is TGTGCCAGCAGCTTAAGATCCCTGGGCAGGGGGCTTAACTATGGCTACACCTTC. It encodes CASSLRSLGRGLNYGYTF.